The text below deals with one T cell receptor beta chain. The data were obtained in a study of CD8 T cells in Susac syndrome. After extraction with the RNeasy kit, about 0.5 to 1 ug of the RNA was reverse transcribed using random hexamers. Amplification of TCR beta CDR3 by immunoSEQ multiplex PCR spanned 54 Vbeta and 13 Jbeta. In TCRdb, the immunoSEQ multiplex PCR reads were re-called with MiXCR into one record per CDR3 protein. The sample yields about 130,000 distinct CDR3 sequences, roughly 96% seen once. The CDR3 is 15 amino acids. In germline, CDR1 is MDHEN, CDR2 SYDVKM. V trimming: 6 bases; J trimming: 3 bases; junction bases outside the gene matches: 8.

The TCR sequence derives from a human donor in good health. Sequenced sample: CD4+ T cells from PBMCs. The chain joins TRBV28 to TRBJ2-7; 10 bases map to TRBD2. The CDR3 region is CASSRGSGRGYEQYF. The CDR3 DNA sequence: TGTGCCAGCAGCAGGGGGAGCGGGAGGGGCTACGAGCAGTACTTC. Full variable domain (outside the CDR3, taken from reference TRBV28 and TRBJ2-7): DVKVTQSSRYLVKRTGEKVFLECVQDMDHENMFWYRQDPGLGLRLIYFSYDVKMKEKGDIPEGYSVSREKKERFSLILESASTNQTSMYLCASSRGSGRGYEQYFGPGTRLTVT.